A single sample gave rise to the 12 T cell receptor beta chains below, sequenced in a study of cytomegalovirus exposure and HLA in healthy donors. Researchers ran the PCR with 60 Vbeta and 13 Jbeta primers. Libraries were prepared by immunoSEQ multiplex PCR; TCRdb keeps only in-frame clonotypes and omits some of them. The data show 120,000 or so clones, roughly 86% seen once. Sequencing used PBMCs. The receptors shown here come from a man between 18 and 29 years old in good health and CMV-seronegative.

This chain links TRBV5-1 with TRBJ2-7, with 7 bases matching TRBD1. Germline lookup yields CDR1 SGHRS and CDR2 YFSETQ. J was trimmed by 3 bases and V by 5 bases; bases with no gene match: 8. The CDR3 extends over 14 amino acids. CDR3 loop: CASSPTGTNYEQYF. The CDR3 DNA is TGCGCCAGCAGTCCGACAGGGACCAACTACGAGCAGTACTTC.

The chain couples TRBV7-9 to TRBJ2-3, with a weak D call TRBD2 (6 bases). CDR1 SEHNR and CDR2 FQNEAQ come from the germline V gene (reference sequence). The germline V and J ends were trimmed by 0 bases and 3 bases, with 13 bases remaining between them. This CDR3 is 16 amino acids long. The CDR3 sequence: CASSLARGGETDTQYF. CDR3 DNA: TGTGCCAGCAGCTTAGCGCGGGGCGGGGAGACAGATACGCAGTATTTT.

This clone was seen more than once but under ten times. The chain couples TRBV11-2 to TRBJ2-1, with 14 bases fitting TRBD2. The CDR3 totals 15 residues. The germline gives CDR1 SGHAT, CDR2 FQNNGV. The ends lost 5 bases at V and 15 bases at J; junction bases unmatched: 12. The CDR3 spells CASSQGLAGGPYLFF. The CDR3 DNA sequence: TGTGCCAGCAGCCAAGGACTAGCGGGGGGCCCCTACCTGTTCTTC.

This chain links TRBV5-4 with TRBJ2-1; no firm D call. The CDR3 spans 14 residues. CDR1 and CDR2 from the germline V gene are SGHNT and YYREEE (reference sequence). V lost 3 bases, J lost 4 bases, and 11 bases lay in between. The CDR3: CASSYFDSYNEQFF. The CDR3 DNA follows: TGTGCCAGCAGCTATTTTGACTCTTACAATGAGCAGTTCTTC.

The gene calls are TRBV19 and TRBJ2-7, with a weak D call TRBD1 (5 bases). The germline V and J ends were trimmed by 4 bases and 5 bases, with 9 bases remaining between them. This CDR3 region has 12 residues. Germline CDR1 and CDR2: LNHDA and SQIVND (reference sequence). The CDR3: CASSTLRDEQYF. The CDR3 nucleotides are TGTGCCAGTAGTACCCTCAGGGACGAGCAGTACTTC.

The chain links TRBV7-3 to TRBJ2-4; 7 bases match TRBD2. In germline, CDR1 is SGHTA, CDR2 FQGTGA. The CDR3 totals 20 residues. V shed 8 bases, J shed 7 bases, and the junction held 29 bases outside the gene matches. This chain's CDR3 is CASHRKLRGGEEFWRNIQYF. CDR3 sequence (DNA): TGTGCCAGCCACAGGAAACTACGTGGGGGGGAAGAGTTTTGGAGGAACATTCAGTACTTC. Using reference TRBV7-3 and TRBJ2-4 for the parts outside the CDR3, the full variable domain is GAGVSQTPSNKVTEKGKYVELRCDPISGHTALYWYRQSLGQGPEFLIYFQGTGAADDSGLPNDRFFAVRPEGSVSTLKIQRTERGDSAVYLCASHRKLRGGEEFWRNIQYFGAGTRLSVL.

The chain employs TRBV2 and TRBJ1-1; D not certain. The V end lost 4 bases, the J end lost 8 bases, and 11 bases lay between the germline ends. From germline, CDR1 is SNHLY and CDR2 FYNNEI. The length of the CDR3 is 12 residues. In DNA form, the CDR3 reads TGTGCCAGCAGTGTCTTGTTGAGAGAAGCTTTCTTT. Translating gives CASSVLLREAFF.

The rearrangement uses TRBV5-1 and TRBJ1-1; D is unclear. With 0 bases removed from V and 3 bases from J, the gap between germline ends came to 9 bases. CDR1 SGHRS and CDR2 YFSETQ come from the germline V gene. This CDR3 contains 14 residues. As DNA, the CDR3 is TGCGCCAGCAGCTTGGACGTATTAGACACTGAAGCTTTCTTT. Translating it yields CASSLDVLDTEAFF. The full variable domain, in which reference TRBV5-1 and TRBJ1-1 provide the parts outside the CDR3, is KAGVTQTPRYLIKTRGQQVTLSCSPISGHRSVSWYQQTPGQGLQFLFEYFSETQRNKGNFPGRFSGRQFSNSRSEMNVSTLELGDSALYLCASSLDVLDTEAFFGQGTRLTVV.

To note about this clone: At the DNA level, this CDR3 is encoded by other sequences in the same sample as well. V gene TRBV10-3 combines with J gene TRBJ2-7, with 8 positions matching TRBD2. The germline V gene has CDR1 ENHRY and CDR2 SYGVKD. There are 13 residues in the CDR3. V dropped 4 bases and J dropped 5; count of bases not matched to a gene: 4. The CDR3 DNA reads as TGTGCCATCAGTGTCGGGACTAGTAACGAGCAGTACTTC. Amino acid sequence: CAISVGTSNEQYF.

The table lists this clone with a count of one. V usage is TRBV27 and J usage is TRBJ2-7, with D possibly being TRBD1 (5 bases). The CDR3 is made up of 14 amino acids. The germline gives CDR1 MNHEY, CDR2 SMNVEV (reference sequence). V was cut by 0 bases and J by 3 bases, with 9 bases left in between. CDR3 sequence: CASSLSSGNYEQYF. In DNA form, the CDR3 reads TGTGCCAGCAGTTTATCGTCAGGGAACTACGAGCAGTACTTC.

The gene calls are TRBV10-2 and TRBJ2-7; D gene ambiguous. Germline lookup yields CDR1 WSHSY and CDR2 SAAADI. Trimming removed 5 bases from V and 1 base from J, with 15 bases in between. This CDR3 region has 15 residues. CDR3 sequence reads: CASSQTSFGSYEQYF. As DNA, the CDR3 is TGCGCCAGCAGTCAAACGTCCTTCGGGTCCTACGAGCAGTACTTC.

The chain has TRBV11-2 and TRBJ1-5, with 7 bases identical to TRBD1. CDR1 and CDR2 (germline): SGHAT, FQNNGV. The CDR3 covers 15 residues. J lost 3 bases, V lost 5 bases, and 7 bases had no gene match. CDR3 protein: CASSEQTGINQPQHF. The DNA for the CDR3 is TGTGCCAGCAGCGAGCAGACAGGGATCAATCAGCCCCAGCATTTT.